This T cell receptor beta chain was captured in a study of early T cells in non-severe SARS-CoV-2 infection. Study-wide findings and caveats: Private and CD4 specificities were missed by VDJdb matching, which favored anti-spike CD8 responses.

This clonotype was counted ten times or more. Antigen specificity is unknown. The TCR library protocol attached unique molecular identifiers to the individual cDNA molecules. TCRdb used MiXCR to reprocess the 5' RACE reads, holding one entry per CDR3 protein. The sample has around 44,000 distinct CDR3 sequences, roughly 9.8% seen once. V lost 10 bases and J 8 bases, leaving 11 bases between the germline ends. The CDR3 sequence is 10 residues long. Per germline, CDR1 MGHDK and CDR2 SYGVNS. The sequenced sample consisted of whole blood. This chain connects TRBV25-1 to TRBJ2-5; D is perhaps TRBD2 (6 bases). The TCR comes from an adult who was a healthcare worker with PCR-confirmed SARS-CoV-2 infection or an uninfected control (not recorded which). CDR3 DNA sequence: TGTGCCACCTTCGCGGGAACCCAGTACTTC. Translated, it gives CATFAGTQYF. Complete variable domain (other parts from reference TRBV25-1 and TRBJ2-5): EADIYQTPRYLVIGTGKKITLECSQTMGHDKMYWYQQDPGMELHLIHYSYGVNSTEKGDLSSESTVSRIRTEHFPLTLESARPSHTSQYLCATFAGTQYFGPGTRLLVL.